The clone carrying this T cell receptor (beta chain) was seen a handful of times. The antigen remains undetermined. With a J-beta primer mix and a sample-barcoded 5' primer, a second PCR ran roughly 6 to 12 cycles. Each cDNA was tagged by a template-switch adaptor containing 12 random nucleotides. Via MiXCR, TCRdb re-called the 5' RACE reads, giving one row per CDR3 protein. Of about 1.5 million distinct CDR3 sequences detected, about 43% appear once; the ten largest clones hold 7.9%. The data stem from a study of blood T cells in healthy people across ages. Findings and caveats of the study: A conclusive naive versus antigen-experienced comparison was prevented by the unsorted PBMCs.

Sample donors were healthy Caucasian individuals that came from Russia, aged about 6 to 100. Extraction of total RNA produced a minimum of 5.5 micrograms from each sample. The CDR3 is 18 amino acids. V gave up 6 bases and J gave up 6 bases; unmatched junction bases: 21. The germline gives CDR1 DFQATT, CDR2 SNEGSKA (reference sequence). This receptor was taken from a woman aged 18-29 years in good health. Sample: blood. The rearrangement uses TRBV20-1 and TRBJ2-5; TRBD2 matches 11 bases. This CDR3 reads CSAERGLAGQIPRQTQYF. In DNA form, the CDR3 reads TGCAGTGCCGAACGTGGACTAGCGGGTCAGATACCACGCCAGACCCAGTACTTC.